This entry concerns a single TCR beta chain. Its antigen is undetermined. TCRdb re-called the 5' RACE reads with MiXCR, one entry per CDR3 protein. In the table there are 450,000 to 550,000 distinct CDR3 sequences, roughly 5.2% of which are singletons. The entry originates in a study of CD8 T cells in ankylosing spondylitis. Overall study results and limits: As reported, disease-linked clones showed significant enrichment in matched ankylosing spondylitis synovial fluid. A TCR beta motif made of 7 to 9 highly homologous variants seemed typical of ankylosing spondylitis blood.

V shed 4 bases, J shed 4 bases, and the junction held 7 bases outside the gene matches. The CDR3 totals 14 residues. The germline gives CDR1 GTSNPN, CDR2 SVGIG (reference sequence). The receptor was isolated from a male donor with ankylosing spondylitis. The specimen was blood, either unsorted or a sorted T cell fraction (not recorded which). The J gene is TRBJ1-2, the V gene TRBV30; 9 bases match TRBD1. The CDR3 DNA reads as TGTGCCTGGAATTTGGACAGGGGCTTCTATGGCTACACCTTC. Protein: CAWNLDRGFYGYTF. Complete variable domain (other parts from reference TRBV30 and TRBJ1-2): SQTIHQWPATLVQPVGSPLSLECTVEGTSNPNLYWYRQAAGRGLQLLFYSVGIGQISSEVPQNLSASRPQDRQFILSSKKLLLSDSGFYLCAWNLDRGFYGYTFGSGTRLTVV.